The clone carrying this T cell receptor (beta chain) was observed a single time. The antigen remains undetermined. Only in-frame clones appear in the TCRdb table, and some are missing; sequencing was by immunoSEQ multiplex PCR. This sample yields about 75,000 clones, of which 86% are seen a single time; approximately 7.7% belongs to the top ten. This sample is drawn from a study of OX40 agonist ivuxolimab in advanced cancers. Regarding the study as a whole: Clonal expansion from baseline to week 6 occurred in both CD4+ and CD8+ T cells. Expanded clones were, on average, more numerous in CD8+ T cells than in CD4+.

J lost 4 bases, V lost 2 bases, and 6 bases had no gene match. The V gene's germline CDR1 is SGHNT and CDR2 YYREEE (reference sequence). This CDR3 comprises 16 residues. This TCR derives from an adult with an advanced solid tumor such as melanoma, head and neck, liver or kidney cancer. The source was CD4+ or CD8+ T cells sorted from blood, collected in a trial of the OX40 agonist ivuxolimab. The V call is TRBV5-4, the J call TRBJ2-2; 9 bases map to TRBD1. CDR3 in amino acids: CASSLAGTGSTGELFF. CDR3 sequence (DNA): TGTGCCAGCAGCTTAGCCGGGACAGGGAGCACCGGGGAGCTGTTTTTT.